The present T cell receptor (beta chain) was sequenced within a study of long-term antiretroviral therapy in people with HIV. As concerns this clone: The target antigen is unknown.

Study-wide results and caveats: Once patients were on ART, diversity went higher but still fell short of transplant donor controls.

Investigators performed immunoSEQ version v3.0 at survey level. Sequenced by immunoSEQ multiplex PCR; TCRdb stores in-frame clones only, minus some. Found here are about 18,000 clones, roughly 78% of them singletons; the top ten hold 7.5% to 8%. Trimming took off 5 bases at V and 2 bases at J, with 16 bases between the two ends. The CDR3 is 15 amino acids. Germline CDR1 reads SEHNR; CDR2 reads FQNEAQ (reference sequence). J is TRBJ2-7 and V is TRBV7-9; weak D call: TRBD1 (5 bases). The material sequenced was unsorted PBMCs, taken at the start of antiretroviral therapy, before treatment. This TCR came from a woman between 40 and 55 years old with HIV. The CDR3 DNA sequence: TGTGCCAGCAGCGCCGACAGTTTTTCCCCCTACGAGCAGTACTTC. Translating it yields CASSADSFSPYEQYF.